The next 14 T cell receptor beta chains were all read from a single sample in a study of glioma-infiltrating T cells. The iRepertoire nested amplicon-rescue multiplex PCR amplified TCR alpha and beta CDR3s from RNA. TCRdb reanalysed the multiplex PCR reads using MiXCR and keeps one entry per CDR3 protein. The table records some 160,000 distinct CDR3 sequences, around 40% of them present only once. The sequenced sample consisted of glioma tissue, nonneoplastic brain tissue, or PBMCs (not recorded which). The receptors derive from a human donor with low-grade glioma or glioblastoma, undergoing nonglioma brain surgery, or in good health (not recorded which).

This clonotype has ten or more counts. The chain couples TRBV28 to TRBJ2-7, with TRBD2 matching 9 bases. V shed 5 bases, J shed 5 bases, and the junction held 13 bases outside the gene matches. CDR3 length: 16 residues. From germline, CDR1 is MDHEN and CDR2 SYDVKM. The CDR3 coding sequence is TGTGCCAGCAGTGAGGCTAGCGGGAAAGACTATGACGAGCAGTACTTC. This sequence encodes CASSEASGKDYDEQYF.

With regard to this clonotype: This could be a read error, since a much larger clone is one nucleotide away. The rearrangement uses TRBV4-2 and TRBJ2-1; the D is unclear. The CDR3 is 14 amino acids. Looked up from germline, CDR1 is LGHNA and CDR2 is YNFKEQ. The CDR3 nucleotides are TGTGCCAGCAGACAAGAAATTGAAGGAAATGAGCAGTTCTTC. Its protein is CASRQEIEGNEQFF.

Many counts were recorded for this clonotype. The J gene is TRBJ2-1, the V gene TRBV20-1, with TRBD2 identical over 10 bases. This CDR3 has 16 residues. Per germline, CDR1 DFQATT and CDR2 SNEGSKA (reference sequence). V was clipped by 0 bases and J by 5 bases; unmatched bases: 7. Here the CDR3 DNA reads TGCAGTGCTAGAGATGGGGGAACTAGCGGGGACAATGAGCAGTTCTTC. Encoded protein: CSARDGGTSGDNEQFF.

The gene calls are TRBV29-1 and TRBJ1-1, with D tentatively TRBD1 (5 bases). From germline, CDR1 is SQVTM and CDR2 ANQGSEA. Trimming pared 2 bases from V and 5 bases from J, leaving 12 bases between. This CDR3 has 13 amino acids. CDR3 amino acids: CSVEQGAGTEAFF. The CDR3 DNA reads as TGCAGCGTTGAACAAGGGGCGGGAACTGAAGCTTTCTTT.

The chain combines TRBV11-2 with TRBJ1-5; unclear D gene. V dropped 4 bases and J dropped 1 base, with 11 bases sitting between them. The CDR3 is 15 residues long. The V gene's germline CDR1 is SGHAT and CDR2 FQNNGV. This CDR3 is CASSSSGISNQPQHF. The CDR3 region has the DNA TGTGCCAGCAGCTCAAGTGGTATAAGCAATCAGCCCCAGCATTTT.

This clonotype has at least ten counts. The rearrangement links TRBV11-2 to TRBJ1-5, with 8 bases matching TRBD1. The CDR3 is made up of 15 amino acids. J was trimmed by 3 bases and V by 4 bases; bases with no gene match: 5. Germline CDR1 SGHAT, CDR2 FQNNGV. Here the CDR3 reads CASSSQGGYNQPQHF. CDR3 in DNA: TGTGCCAGCAGCTCACAGGGGGGCTACAATCAGCCCCAGCATTTT.

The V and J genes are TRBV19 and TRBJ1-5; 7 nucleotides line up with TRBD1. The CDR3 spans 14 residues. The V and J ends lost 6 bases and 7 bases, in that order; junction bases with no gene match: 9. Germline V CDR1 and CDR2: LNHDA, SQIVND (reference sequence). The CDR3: CASSQNRGRQPQHF. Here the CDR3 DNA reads TGTGCCAGTAGCCAAAACAGGGGCCGGCAGCCCCAGCATTTT. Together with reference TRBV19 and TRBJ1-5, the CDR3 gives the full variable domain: DGGITQSPKYLFRKEGQNVTLSCEQNLNHDAMYWYRQDPGQGLRLIYYSQIVNDFQKGDIAEGYSVSREKKESFPLTVTSAQKNPTAFYLCASSQNRGRQPQHFGDGTRLSIL.

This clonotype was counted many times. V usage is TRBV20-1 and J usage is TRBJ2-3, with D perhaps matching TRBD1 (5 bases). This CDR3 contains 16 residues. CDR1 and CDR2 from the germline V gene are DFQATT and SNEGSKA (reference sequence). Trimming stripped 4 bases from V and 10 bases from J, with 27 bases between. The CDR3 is CSATGDHGALGIAQYF. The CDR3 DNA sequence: TGCAGTGCTACGGGCGATCATGGGGCTTTGGGGATCGCGCAGTATTTT.

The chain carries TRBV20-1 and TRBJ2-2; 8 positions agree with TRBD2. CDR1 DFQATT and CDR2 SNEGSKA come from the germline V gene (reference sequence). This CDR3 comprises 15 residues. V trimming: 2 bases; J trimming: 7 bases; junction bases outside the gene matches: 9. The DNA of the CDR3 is TGCAGTGCTAGACCACCGGGAGGGAACTACGGGGAGCTGTTTTTT. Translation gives CSARPPGGNYGELFF.

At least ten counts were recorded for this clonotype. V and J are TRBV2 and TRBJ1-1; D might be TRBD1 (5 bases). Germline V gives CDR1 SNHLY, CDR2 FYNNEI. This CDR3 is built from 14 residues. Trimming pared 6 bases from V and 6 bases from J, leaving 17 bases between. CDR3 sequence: CASRRTDPGPEAFF. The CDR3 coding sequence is TGTGCCAGCAGACGGACGGACCCGGGGCCTGAAGCTTTCTTT.

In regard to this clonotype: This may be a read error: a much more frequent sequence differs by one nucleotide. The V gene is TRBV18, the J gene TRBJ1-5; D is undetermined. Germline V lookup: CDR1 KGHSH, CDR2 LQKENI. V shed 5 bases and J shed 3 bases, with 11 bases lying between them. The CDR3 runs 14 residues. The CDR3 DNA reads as TGTGCCAGCTCAACATCAGACCTCAATCAGCCCCAGCATTTT. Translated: CASSTSDLNQPQHF.

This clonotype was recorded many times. The CDR3 protein is CASRSLQHTGELFF. CDR3 sequence (DNA): TGTGCCAGCAGATCACTACAGCACACCGGGGAGCTGTTTTTT. The chain is built from TRBV25-1 and TRBJ2-2; no clear D gene. The CDR3 has 14 amino acids. Germline V gives CDR1 MGHDK, CDR2 SYGVNS. V was clipped by 6 bases and J by 3 bases, with 11 bases between them.

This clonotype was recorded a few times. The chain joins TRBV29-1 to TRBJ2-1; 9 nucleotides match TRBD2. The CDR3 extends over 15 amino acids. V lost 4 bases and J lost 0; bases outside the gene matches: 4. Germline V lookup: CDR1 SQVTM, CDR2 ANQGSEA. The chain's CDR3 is CSVGRLADSYNEQFF. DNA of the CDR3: TGCAGCGTTGGACGACTAGCGGACTCCTACAATGAGCAGTTCTTC.

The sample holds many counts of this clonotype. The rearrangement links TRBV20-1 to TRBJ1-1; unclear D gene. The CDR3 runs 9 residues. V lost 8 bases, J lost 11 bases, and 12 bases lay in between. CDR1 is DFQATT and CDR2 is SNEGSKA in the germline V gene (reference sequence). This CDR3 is CSTQLGAFF. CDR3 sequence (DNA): TGCAGTACCCAACTCGGGGCTTTCTTT.